These 6 T cell receptor beta chains share one sample of origin, sequenced in a study of blood T cell repertoires in COVID-19. Libraries were prepared by immunoSEQ multiplex PCR; TCRdb keeps only in-frame clonotypes and omits some of them. The sample includes around 60,000 clones, about 92% seen only once; the top ten take 1.3%. The material sequenced was peripheral blood. Receptors were obtained from a man in his sixties with acute or convalescent COVID-19.

The chain links TRBV5-5 to TRBJ2-1; 11 bases are a match to TRBD1. The CDR3 spans 19 residues. In germline, CDR1 is SGHKS, CDR2 YYEKEE (reference sequence). V lost 4 bases and J lost 0; bases outside the gene matches: 12. CDR3 DNA: TGTGCCAGCAGCCCCCGGGACAGGGGGATTTTTGACTCCTACAATGAGCAGTTCTTC. This translates into CASSPRDRGIFDSYNEQFF.

This sequence joins TRBV24-1 and TRBJ2-5; D is possibly TRBD1 (5 bases). CDR1 and CDR2 (germline): KGHDR, SFDVKD. Deletions cut 3 bases from V and 4 bases from J, with 17 bases between. This CDR3 is built from 16 residues. The CDR3 DNA is TGTGCCACCAGTGATCCAATACCAGGGCTTCGAGAGACCCAGTACTTC. Residues: CATSDPIPGLRETQYF.

The chain employs TRBV5-1 and TRBJ2-2, with no clear D. CDR1 and CDR2 (germline): SGHRS, YFSETQ. V was cut by 0 bases and J by 0 bases, with 6 bases left in between. This CDR3 has 15 residues. CDR3 region: CASSLDPANTGELFF. The CDR3 DNA reads TGCGCCAGCAGCTTGGACCCAGCGAACACCGGGGAGCTGTTTTTT.

This clone was recorded once. The genes are TRBV7-9 and TRBJ1-5; D gene unclear. The CDR3 runs 16 residues. Trimming took off 2 bases at V and 0 bases at J, with 11 bases between the two ends. The germline V gene has CDR1 SEHNR and CDR2 FQNEAQ (reference sequence). The CDR3 is CASSLRGPDSNQPQHF. The DNA for the CDR3 is TGTGCCAGCAGCTTACGGGGTCCCGATAGCAATCAGCCCCAGCATTTT.

The chain is built from TRBV9 and TRBJ2-1, with D tentatively TRBD1 (5 bases). The V gene's germline CDR1 is SGDLS and CDR2 YYNGEE. This CDR3 contains 16 residues. Deletions cut 0 bases from V and 3 bases from J, with 13 bases between. This chain's CDR3 is CASSVAADTFYNEQFF. CDR3 DNA sequence: TGTGCCAGCAGCGTAGCTGCGGACACCTTCTACAATGAGCAGTTCTTC.

The chain has TRBV7-3 and TRBJ2-2; the D gene is possibly TRBD2 (6 bases). Germline-derived CDR1 and CDR2 are SGHTA and FQGTGA. The CDR3 contains 13 residues. The V end was cut by 2 bases, the J end by 7 bases, with 8 bases between. The CDR3 region is CASSLGGGGELFF. Written as DNA, the CDR3 is TGTGCCAGCAGCTTAGGGGGAGGCGGGGAGCTGTTTTTT.